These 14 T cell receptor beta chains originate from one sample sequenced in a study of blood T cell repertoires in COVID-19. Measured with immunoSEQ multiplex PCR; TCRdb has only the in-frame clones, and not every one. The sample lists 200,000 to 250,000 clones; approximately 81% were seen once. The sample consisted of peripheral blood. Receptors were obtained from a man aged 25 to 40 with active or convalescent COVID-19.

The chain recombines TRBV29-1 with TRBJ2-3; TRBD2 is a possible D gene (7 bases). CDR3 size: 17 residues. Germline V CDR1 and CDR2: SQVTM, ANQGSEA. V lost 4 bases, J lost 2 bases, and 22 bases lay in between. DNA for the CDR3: TGCAGCGTTGTACTTACCTGGGGGGGGCGGAACACAGATACGCAGTATTTT. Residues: CSVVLTWGGRNTDTQYF.

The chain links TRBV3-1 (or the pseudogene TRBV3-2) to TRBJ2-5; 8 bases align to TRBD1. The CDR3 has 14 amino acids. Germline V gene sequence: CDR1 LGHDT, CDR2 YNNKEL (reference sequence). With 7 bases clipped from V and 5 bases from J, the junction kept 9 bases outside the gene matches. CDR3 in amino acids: CASTRTRGPETQYF. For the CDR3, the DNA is TGTGCCAGCACGAGAACCAGGGGGCCTGAGACCCAGTACTTC.

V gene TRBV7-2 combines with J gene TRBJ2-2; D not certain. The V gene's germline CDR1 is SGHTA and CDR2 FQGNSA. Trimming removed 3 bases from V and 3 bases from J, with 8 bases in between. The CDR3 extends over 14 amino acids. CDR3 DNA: TGTGCCAGCAGCTTTGGCCTCTACACCGGGGAGCTGTTTTTT. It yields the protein CASSFGLYTGELFF.

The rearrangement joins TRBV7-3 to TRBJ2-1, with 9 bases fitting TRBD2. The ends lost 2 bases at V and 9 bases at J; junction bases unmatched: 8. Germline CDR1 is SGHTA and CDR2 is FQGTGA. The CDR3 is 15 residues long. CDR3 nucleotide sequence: TGTGCCAGCAGCTTACAACTAGCGGGCCCTAGTGAGCAGTTCTTC. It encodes CASSLQLAGPSEQFF.

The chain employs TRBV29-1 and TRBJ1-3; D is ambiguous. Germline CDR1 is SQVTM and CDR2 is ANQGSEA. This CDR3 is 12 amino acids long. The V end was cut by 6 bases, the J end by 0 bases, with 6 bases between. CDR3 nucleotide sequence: TGCAGCGTCCGAGTCTCTGGAAACACCATATATTTT. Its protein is CSVRVSGNTIYF.

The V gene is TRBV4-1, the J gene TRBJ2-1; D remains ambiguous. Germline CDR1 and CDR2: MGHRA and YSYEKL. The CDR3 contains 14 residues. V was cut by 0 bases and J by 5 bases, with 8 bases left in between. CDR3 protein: CASSQDFANNEQFF. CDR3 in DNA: TGCGCCAGCAGCCAAGATTTCGCGAACAATGAGCAGTTCTTC.

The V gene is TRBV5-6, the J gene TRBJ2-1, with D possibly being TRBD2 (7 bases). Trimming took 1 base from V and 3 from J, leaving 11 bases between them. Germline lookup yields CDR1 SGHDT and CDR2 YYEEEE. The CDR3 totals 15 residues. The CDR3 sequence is CASSLQGGGYNEQFF. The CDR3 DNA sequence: TGTGCCAGCAGCTTGCAGGGAGGGGGCTACAATGAGCAGTTCTTC.

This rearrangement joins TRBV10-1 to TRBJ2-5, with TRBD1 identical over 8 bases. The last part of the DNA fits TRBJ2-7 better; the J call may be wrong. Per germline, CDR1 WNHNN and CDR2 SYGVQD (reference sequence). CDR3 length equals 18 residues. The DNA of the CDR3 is TGCGCCAGCAGTGAGTCCCGTGCCGTTCAGGGGGCGGGTTGCGAGCAGTACTTC. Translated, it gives CASSESRAVQGAGCEQYF.

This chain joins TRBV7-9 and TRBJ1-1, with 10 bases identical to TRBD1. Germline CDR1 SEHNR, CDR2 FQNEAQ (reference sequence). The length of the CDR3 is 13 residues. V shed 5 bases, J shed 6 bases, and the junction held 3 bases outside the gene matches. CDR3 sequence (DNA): TGTGCCAGCAGCATGACAGGGGGCGCTGAAGCTTTCTTT. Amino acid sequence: CASSMTGGAEAFF.

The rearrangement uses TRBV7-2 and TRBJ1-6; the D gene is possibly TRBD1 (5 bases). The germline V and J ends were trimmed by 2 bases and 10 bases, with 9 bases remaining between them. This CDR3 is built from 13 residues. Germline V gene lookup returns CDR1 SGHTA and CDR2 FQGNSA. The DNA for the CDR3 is TGTGCCAGCAGCTTAAGGGGAGGATCACCCCTCCACTTT. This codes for CASSLRGGSPLHF.

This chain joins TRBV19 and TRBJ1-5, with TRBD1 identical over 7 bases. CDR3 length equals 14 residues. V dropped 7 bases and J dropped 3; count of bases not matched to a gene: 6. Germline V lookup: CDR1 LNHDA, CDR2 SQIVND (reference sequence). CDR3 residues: CASTWTGANQPQHF. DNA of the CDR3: TGTGCCAGTACCTGGACAGGCGCCAATCAGCCCCAGCATTTT. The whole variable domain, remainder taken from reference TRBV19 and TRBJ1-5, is DGGITQSPKYLFRKEGQNVTLSCEQNLNHDAMYWYRQDPGQGLRLIYYSQIVNDFQKGDIAEGYSVSREKKESFPLTVTSAQKNPTAFYLCASTWTGANQPQHFGDGTRLSIL.

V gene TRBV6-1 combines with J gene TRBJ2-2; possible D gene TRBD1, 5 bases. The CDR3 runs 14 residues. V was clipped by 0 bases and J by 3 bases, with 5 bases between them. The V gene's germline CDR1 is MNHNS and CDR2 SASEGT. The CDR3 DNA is TGTGCCAGCAGTGAAGCAGGGGACACCGGGGAGCTGTTTTTT. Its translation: CASSEAGDTGELFF.

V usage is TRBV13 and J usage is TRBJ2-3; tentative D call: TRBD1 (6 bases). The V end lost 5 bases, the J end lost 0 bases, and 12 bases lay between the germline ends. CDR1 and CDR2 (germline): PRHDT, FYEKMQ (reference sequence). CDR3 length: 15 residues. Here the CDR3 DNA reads TGTGCCAGCAGCGGGCCGAGGGGGAGCACAGATACGCAGTATTTT. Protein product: CASSGPRGSTDTQYF.

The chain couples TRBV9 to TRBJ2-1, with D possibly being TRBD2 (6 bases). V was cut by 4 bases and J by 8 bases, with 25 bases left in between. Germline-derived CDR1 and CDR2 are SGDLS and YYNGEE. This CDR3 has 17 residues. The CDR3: CASSPAVRSGAYDEQFF. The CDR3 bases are TGTGCCAGCAGCCCTGCGGTGAGGTCGGGAGCCTATGATGAGCAGTTCTTC.